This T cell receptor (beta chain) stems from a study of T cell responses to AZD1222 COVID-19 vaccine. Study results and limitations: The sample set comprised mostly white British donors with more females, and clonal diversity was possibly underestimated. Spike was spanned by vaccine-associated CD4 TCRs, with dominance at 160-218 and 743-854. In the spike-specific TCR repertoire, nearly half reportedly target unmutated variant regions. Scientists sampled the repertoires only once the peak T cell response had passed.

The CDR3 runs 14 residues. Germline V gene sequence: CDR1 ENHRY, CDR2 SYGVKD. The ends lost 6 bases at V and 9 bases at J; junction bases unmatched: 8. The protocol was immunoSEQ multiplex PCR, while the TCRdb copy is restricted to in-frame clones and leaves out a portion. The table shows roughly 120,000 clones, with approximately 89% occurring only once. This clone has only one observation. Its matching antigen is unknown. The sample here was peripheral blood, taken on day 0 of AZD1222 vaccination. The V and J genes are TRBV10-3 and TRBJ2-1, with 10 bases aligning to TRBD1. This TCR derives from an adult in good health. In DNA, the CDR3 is TGTGCCATCAGACCGGGACAGGGGATACGTGAGCAGTTCTTC. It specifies CAIRPGQGIREQFF.